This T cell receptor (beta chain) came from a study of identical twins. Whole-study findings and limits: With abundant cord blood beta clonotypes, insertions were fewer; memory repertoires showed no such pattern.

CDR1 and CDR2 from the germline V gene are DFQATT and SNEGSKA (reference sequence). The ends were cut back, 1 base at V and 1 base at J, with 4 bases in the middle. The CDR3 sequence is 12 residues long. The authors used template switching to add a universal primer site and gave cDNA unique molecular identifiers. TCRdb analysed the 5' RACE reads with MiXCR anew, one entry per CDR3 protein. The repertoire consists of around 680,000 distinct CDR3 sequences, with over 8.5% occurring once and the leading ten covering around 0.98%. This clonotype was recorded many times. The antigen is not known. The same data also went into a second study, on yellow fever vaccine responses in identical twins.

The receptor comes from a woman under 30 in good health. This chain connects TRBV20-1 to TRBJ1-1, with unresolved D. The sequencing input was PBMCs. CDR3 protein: CSARAGNTEAFF. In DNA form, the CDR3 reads TGCAGTGCTAGAGCCGGGAACACTGAAGCTTTCTTT.